This T cell receptor (beta chain) was identified during a study of cytomegalovirus exposure and HLA in healthy donors. CDR3 size: 13 residues. Germline CDR1 and CDR2: MDHEN and SYDVKM. Trimming shortened V by 6 bases and J by 5 bases, and 13 bases separated the two germline ends. This PCR relied on a set of 60 Vbeta primers and 13 Jbeta primers. Measured with immunoSEQ multiplex PCR; TCRdb has only the in-frame clones, and not every one. The repertoire consists of roughly 180,000 clones, with roughly 70% occurring once and the leading ten covering around 3%. Sequenced input: PBMCs. This receptor was identified in a male donor in good health and CMV-seronegative. This chain uses TRBV28 with TRBJ1-1; D uncertain. The CDR3 nucleotides are TGTGCCAGCAGCTTACTGGCGGGGACTGAAGCTTTCTTT. Translating it yields CASSLLAGTEAFF.